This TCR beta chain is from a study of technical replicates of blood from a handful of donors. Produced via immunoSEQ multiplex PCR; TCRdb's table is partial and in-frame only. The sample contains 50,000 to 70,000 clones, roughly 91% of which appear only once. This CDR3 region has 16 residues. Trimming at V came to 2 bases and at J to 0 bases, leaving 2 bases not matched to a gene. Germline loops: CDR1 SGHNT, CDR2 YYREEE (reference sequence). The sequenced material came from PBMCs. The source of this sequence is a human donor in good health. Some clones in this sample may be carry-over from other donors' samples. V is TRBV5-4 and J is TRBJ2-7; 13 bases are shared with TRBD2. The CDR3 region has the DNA TGTGCCAGCAGCTTTCGACTAGCGGGAGGCTCCTACGAGCAGTACTTC. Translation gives CASSFRLAGGSYEQYF.